Listed here are 10 T cell receptor beta chains from one sample, sequenced in a study of blood T cell repertoires in COVID-19. Clones were sequenced by immunoSEQ multiplex PCR, and TCRdb holds only the in-frame ones, with some missing. Among 100,000 to 150,000 clones listed, around 88% were seen once. Sequenced sample: peripheral blood. These receptor sequences come from a human donor in a cohort sampled during active COVID-19.

This rearrangement joins TRBV19 to TRBJ2-1; 14 nucleotides agree with TRBD2. The CDR3 is made up of 17 amino acids. Germline CDR1 LNHDA, CDR2 SQIVND (reference sequence). With 4 bases clipped from V and 8 bases from J, the junction kept 10 bases outside the gene matches. Here the CDR3 DNA reads TGTGCCAGTAGTAAACCGGGACTAGCGGGAGTCTATCATGAGCAGTTCTTC. It is translated as CASSKPGLAGVYHEQFF.

The chain has TRBV4-3 and TRBJ2-7; D perhaps matches TRBD1 (5 bases). Per germline, CDR1 LGHNA and CDR2 YSLEER. The V end lost 1 base, the J end lost 5 bases, and 15 bases lay between the germline ends. This CDR3 region has 15 residues. The CDR3 nucleotides read TGCGCCAGCAGCCAAGGTATCGTCTTAGGGGACGAGCAGTACTTC. This codes for CASSQGIVLGDEQYF.

The CDR3 coding sequence is TGCGCCAGCAGCCCCAACCCGGGACAGGGGTATGTCGAGCAGTACTTC. Residues: CASSPNPGQGYVEQYF. This chain links TRBV5-1 with TRBJ2-7, with 10 bases aligning to TRBD1. V dropped 4 bases and J dropped 6; count of bases not matched to a gene: 13. Germline V lookup: CDR1 SGHRS, CDR2 YFSETQ. The CDR3 contains 16 residues.

The CDR3 spells CASSEYGVAGGAGELFF. The CDR3, as DNA: TGTGCCAGCAGTGAATATGGGGTAGCGGGAGGAGCCGGGGAGCTGTTTTTT. The chain is built from TRBV25-1 and TRBJ2-2; 10 bases are a match to TRBD2. The CDR3 sequence is 17 residues long. The junction had 7 bases not matched to a gene; V was cut back by 0 bases and J by 6 bases. Germline-derived CDR1 and CDR2 are MGHDK and SYGVNS.

The rearrangement uses TRBV10-3 and TRBJ1-5, with 9 bases identical to TRBD1. This CDR3 has 17 amino acids. Losses at the gene ends were 0 bases for V and 0 bases for J; bases not matched to a gene: 3. Germline values: CDR1 ENHRY, CDR2 SYGVKD. The CDR3 DNA is TGTGCCATCAGTGAGTCAGGGACAGGGAATAGCAATCAGCCCCAGCATTTT. Residues: CAISESGTGNSNQPQHF.

This rearrangement joins TRBV6-5 to TRBJ1-5, with D tentatively TRBD1 (6 bases). Trimming stripped 7 bases from V and 7 bases from J, with 14 bases between. The CDR3 runs 13 residues. CDR1 and CDR2 from the germline V gene are MNHEY and SVGAGI. The CDR3 bases are TGTGCCAGCATGAGGGGGTTAGGGCAGCCCCAGCATTTT. Encoded protein: CASMRGLGQPQHF.

V gene TRBV30 combines with J gene TRBJ1-2, with a weak D call TRBD1 (5 bases). V dropped 1 base and J dropped 0 bases, with 12 bases sitting between them. CDR3 length: 15 residues. The V gene's germline CDR1 is GTSNPN and CDR2 SVGIG (reference sequence). CDR3 coding DNA: TGTGCCTGGAGTGCCCAGGGACTACCTAACTATGGCTACACCTTC. Protein sequence: CAWSAQGLPNYGYTF.

The chain has TRBV29-1 and TRBJ2-7; 11 bases fit TRBD1. Germline-derived CDR1 and CDR2 are SQVTM and ANQGSEA. The CDR3 has 13 residues. V lost 7 bases to trimming and J lost 6 bases; unmatched junction nucleotides: 8. CDR3 loop: CSAAGTGGGEQYF. The DNA of the CDR3 is TGCAGCGCCGCAGGGACAGGGGGGGGCGAGCAGTACTTC.

The chain joins TRBV7-2 to TRBJ2-3; D remains unclear. Deletions cut 2 bases from V and 4 bases from J, with 4 bases between. Germline V gene data show CDR1 as SGHTA and CDR2 as FQGNSA. The CDR3 totals 12 residues. CDR3 amino acids: CASSLYADTQYF. The CDR3 DNA follows: TGTGCCAGCAGCTTATATGCAGATACGCAGTATTTT.

V and J are TRBV3-1 (or the pseudogene TRBV3-2) and TRBJ1-6; TRBD1 agrees at 7 bases. The CDR3 loop spans 16 amino acids. V was clipped by 3 bases and J by 4 bases; unmatched bases: 6. Per germline, CDR1 LGHDT and CDR2 YNNKEL (reference sequence). CDR3 DNA: TGTGCCAGCAGCCAGGGGGGACAGCAGTATAATTCACCCCTCCACTTT. This gives the protein CASSQGGQQYNSPLHF.